The sequence of this T cell receptor (beta chain) was determined in a study of shared clonotypes between healthy human individuals. Study conclusions and caveats: The small donor group covered limited genetic and exposure diversity.

This clone was seen just once. Its target is unknown. This sample includes further DNA sequences coding for the same CDR3. Naive CD8 isolation took CD45RO-negative cells positively selected for CCR7 and excluded terminally differentiated effector memory CD45RA+ cells. The method was immunoSEQ multiplex PCR; TCRdb's version includes in-frame clones alone and lacks a portion of them. The sample records fewer than 1 million clones, around 96% being singletons. Input material: naive CD8+ T cells sorted from blood. The clonotype comes from a man aged 25 to 40 in good health.

The CDR3 DNA is TGTGCCAGCAGTTACTCGACAGGAAACACTGAAGCTTTCTTT. Its translation: CASSYSTGNTEAFF. The chain links TRBV6-5 to TRBJ1-1; D is possibly TRBD1 (6 bases). Germline CDR1 is MNHEY and CDR2 is SVGAGI. The CDR3 is 14 residues long. Trimming shortened V by 0 bases and J by 2 bases, and 7 bases separated the two germline ends.